The source of this T cell receptor beta chain is a study of human T cells and chemical hapten exposure. Time point: patch test 1, 2 weeks after DPC sensitization. Treatment meaning: therapeutic diphenylcyclopropenone sensitization with weekly scalp DPC. Unseparated into fractions, whole blood served as the source from which total RNA was extracted. TCRdb fed the RACE reads into MiXCR, producing one record per CDR3 protein. This sample has about 49,000 distinct CDR3 sequences; 9.3% occur once, and the top ten carry 4% to 5.5%. This clonotype has only a few counts. Its matching antigen is unknown. V gave up 5 bases and J gave up 4 bases; unmatched junction bases: 7. The CDR3 is made up of 14 amino acids. CDR1 is MNHNS and CDR2 is SASEGT in the germline V gene. Findings and limits, study-wide: More PT1 expanded TCRs went with higher patch test scores.

The sequence was obtained from a woman aged 50 to 60 with alopecia areata. Some clones in this sample may be carry-over from other donors' samples. The chain has TRBV6-1 and TRBJ2-7; 8 bases fit TRBD2. Sequencing used whole blood, obtained in connection with sensitization to the hapten diphenylcyclopropenone (DPC). The CDR3 loop reads CASSTREVGYEQYF. CDR3 coding DNA: TGTGCCAGCAGTACGCGGGAGGTTGGATACGAGCAGTACTTC.